This T cell receptor beta chain was captured by sequencing in a study of blood T cell repertoires in COVID-19. This CDR3 has 17 residues. CDR1 is SGHTA, CDR2 FQGNSA, per germline. The V end was cut by 5 bases, the J end by 0 bases, with 17 bases between. Here immunoSEQ multiplex PCR was the method, and the copy in TCRdb shows in-frame clones only, minus some. This sample has around 6,200 clones, with about 90% found just once. Material for sequencing was peripheral blood. The sequence was collected from a human donor in a cohort sampled during active COVID-19. This chain links TRBV7-2 with TRBJ1-5, with D possibly being TRBD1 (5 bases). The CDR3 here is CASSPRGGPYSNQPQHF. CDR3 coding DNA: TGTGCCAGCAGCCCAAGGGGAGGACCCTATAGCAATCAGCCCCAGCATTTT. The full variable domain, rest sourced from reference TRBV7-2 and TRBJ1-5, is GAGVSQSPSNKVTEKGKDVELRCDPISGHTALYWYRQSLGQGLEFLIYFQGNSAPDKSGLPSDRFSAERTGGSVSTLTIQRTQQEDSAVYLCASSPRGGPYSNQPQHFGDGTRLSIL.